Shown below are 22 T cell receptor beta chains from a single sample sequenced in a study of human T cells and chemical hapten exposure (dated by TCRdb to the early 2020s). This specimen's time point label, per the study, means: pre-sensitization, week 0. This specimen's treatment or condition label, per the study, means: therapeutic diphenylcyclopropenone sensitization with weekly scalp DPC. Libraries were built with RACE. Sequencing instrument: NextSeq 500. TCRdb reprocessing: public reads trimmed at Q25 with fastp, clones called with MiXCR, in-frame beta chains kept. CDR3 protein duplicates are merged, each entry listing the most common genes and DNA. In this sample the table shows 95,000 to 100,000 distinct CDR3 sequences, 10% to 13% of which occur a single time. Approximately 3.1% of the sample goes to the ten largest clones. The material sequenced was whole blood, taken in connection with sensitization to the hapten diphenylcyclopropenone (DPC). The receptors stem from a woman aged 60 to 75 with alopecia areata. Some clones in this sample may be carry-over from other donors' samples.

This clonotype was recorded at least ten times. The chain recombines TRBV29-1 with TRBJ1-5, with D unclear. CDR1 is SQVTM, CDR2 ANQGSEA, per germline. This CDR3 has 11 amino acids. CDR3 protein: CNSVNIQPQHF. The DNA for the CDR3 is TGCAACTCAGTCAACATTCAGCCCCAGCATTTT. Complete variable domain (other parts from reference TRBV29-1 and TRBJ1-5): SAVISQKPSRDICQRGTSLTIQCQVDSQVTMMFWYRQQPGQSLTLIATANQGSEATYESGFVIDKFPISRPNLTFSTLTVSNMSPEDSSIYLCNSVNIQPQHFGDGTRLSIL.

Only a few counts were recorded for this clonotype. The chain is built from TRBV5-4 and TRBJ2-4; maybe TRBD2 (7 bases). The CDR3 has 20 amino acids. The germline V gene has CDR1 SGHNT and CDR2 YYREEE (reference sequence). Trimming left V 1 base short and J 0 bases short, with 23 bases between. CDR3 nucleotides: TGTGCCAGCAGCTTGTGGCCGTGGGGGGGCGATCCCCTAGCCAAAAACATTCAGTACTTC. This sequence encodes CASSLWPWGGDPLAKNIQYF.

This clonotype was seen only a few times. The chain has TRBV12-3 or TRBV12-4 and TRBJ2-2; 9 positions match TRBD1. With V trimmed by 5 bases and J by 7 bases, 5 bases remained unmatched. The CDR3 runs 14 residues. CDR3 sequence (DNA): TGTGCCAGCAGTGGGGGACAGGGTAACGGGGAGCTGTTTTTT. Amino acids: CASSGGQGNGELFF.

This clonotype has more than one count but fewer than ten. The chain combines TRBV10-3 with TRBJ1-2; possibly TRBD1 for D (5 bases). With 4 bases removed from V and 8 bases from J, the gap between germline ends came to 23 bases. The CDR3 contains 16 residues. Germline CDR1 reads ENHRY; CDR2 reads SYGVKD. DNA for the CDR3: TGTGCCATCAGTGGACTTAGCCGGGGACCTTTTCAAGGCTACACCTTC. Protein sequence: CAISGLSRGPFQGYTF.

This clonotype was found many times. This chain joins TRBV27 and TRBJ2-7, with 10 bases fitting TRBD1. V was pared by 3 bases and J by 4 bases, with 6 bases of the junction left unmatched. Germline CDR1 is MNHEY and CDR2 is SMNVEV (reference sequence). The CDR3 loop spans 15 amino acids. The CDR3 is CASSFLTGGAYEQYF. The DNA of the CDR3 is TGTGCCAGCAGTTTCCTGACAGGGGGCGCTTACGAGCAGTACTTC.

This clonotype appeared a few times. This chain joins TRBV3-1 and TRBJ1-1; the match to TRBD1 covers 12 bases. Trimming cost V 1 base and J 11 bases; bases outside gene matches: 8. From germline, CDR1 is LGHDT and CDR2 YNNKEL (reference sequence). The CDR3 length is 15 residues. The CDR3 nucleotides are TGTGCCAGCAGCCAAGGGGGGACAGGGGGCCGGTCGGCTTTCTTT. It yields the protein CASSQGGTGGRSAFF. The variable domain in full, completed from reference TRBV3-1 and TRBJ1-1, reads DTAVSQTPKYLVTQMGNDKSIKCEQNLGHDTMYWYKQDSKKFLKIMFSYNNKELIINETVPNRFSPKSPDKAHLNLHINSLELGDSAVYFCASSQGGTGGRSAFFGQGTRLTVV.

This clonotype was observed at least ten times. The CDR3 ends on some other residue instead of the conserved phenylalanine or tryptophan, so this is likely a read error. This chain links TRBV7-2 with TRBJ2-5; 8 bases line up with TRBD1. The CDR3 consists of 14 residues. Trimming at V came to 7 bases and at J to 4 bases, leaving 8 bases not matched to a gene. Germline assignment: CDR1 SGHTA and CDR2 FQGNSA. CDR3 DNA: TGTGCCAGCAAGCTTGGGCAGGGGGCAGAGACCCAGTACTTG. This translates into CASKLGQGAETQYL.

This sequence joins TRBV7-9 and TRBJ2-1, with D possibly being TRBD1 (6 bases). The CDR3 has 12 residues. Trimming left V 2 bases short and J 16 bases short, with 15 bases between. Germline V gene lookup returns CDR1 SEHNR and CDR2 FQNEAQ (reference sequence). This chain's CDR3 is CASSLLGTTTFF. The CDR3 DNA reads TGTGCCAGCAGCTTACTAGGGACAACGACTTTCTTC.

The table lists this clonotype with many counts. The V call is TRBV7-9, the J call TRBJ1-2, with unresolved D. The V and J ends lost 2 bases and 3 bases respectively, with 22 bases between them. Per the germline V gene, CDR1 is SEHNR and CDR2 is FQNEAQ (reference sequence). This CDR3 is 18 amino acids long. CDR3 in amino acids: CASSLKGTTVTPYYGYTF. CDR3 nucleotide sequence: TGTGCCAGCAGCTTAAAGGGAACTACAGTTACCCCCTACTATGGCTACACCTTC. Complete variable domain (other parts from reference TRBV7-9 and TRBJ1-2): DTGVSQNPRHKITKRGQNVTFRCDPISEHNRLYWYRQTLGQGPEFLTYFQNEAQLEKSRLLSDRFSAERPKGSFSTLEIQRTEQGDSAMYLCASSLKGTTVTPYYGYTFGSGTRLTVV.

The chain has TRBV6-2 or TRBV6-3 and TRBJ1-2; D possibly corresponds to TRBD1 (6 bases). The V and J ends lost 6 bases and 4 bases respectively, with 9 bases between them. This CDR3 spans 12 amino acids. Germline V lookup: CDR1 MNHEY, CDR2 SVGEGT. The DNA for the CDR3 is TGTGCCAGCAGACAAGGGGGCTATGGCTACACCTTC. Translating gives CASRQGGYGYTF.

At least ten counts were recorded for this clonotype. The chain has TRBV6-5 and TRBJ1-4, with a possible D match to TRBD1 (5 bases). Trimming left V 7 bases short and J 0 bases short, with 9 bases between. This CDR3 spans 14 amino acids. The V gene's germline CDR1 is MNHEY and CDR2 SVGAGI. The CDR3 sequence: CASTDRATNEKLFF. CDR3 DNA sequence: TGTGCCAGCACTGACAGAGCAACTAATGAAAAACTGTTTTTT.

This clonotype has ten or more counts. The chain joins TRBV20-1 to TRBJ1-6; maybe TRBD1 (5 bases). V gave up 0 bases and J gave up 7 bases, with 16 bases separating them. The CDR3 covers 16 residues. Germline CDR1 is DFQATT and CDR2 is SNEGSKA (reference sequence). For the CDR3, the DNA is TGCAGTGCTAGAGATTTGGCGGGGGGAATAAATTCACCCCTCCACTTT. It translates to CSARDLAGGINSPLHF.

This clonotype was detected a few times. V and J are TRBV7-6 and TRBJ1-2; 9 bases fit TRBD1. CDR3 length: 15 amino acids. From germline, CDR1 is SGHVS and CDR2 FNYEAQ. Trimming cost V 2 bases and J 4 bases; bases outside gene matches: 5. The CDR3 DNA reads TGTGCCAGCAGCTTAACAGGGGGCAGTTTCTATGGCTACACCTTC. Translated, it gives CASSLTGGSFYGYTF.

In this sample, this clonotype turned up many times. J is TRBJ2-4 and V is TRBV4-2; tentatively, D is TRBD1 (6 bases). Germline values: CDR1 LGHNA, CDR2 YNFKEQ. The CDR3 runs to 15 residues. The V gene lost 1 base and the J gene lost 6 bases, with 13 bases spanning the gap. CDR3 in DNA: TGTGCCAGCAGCCAAGCTTCAAAGGACAGAAACATTCAGTACTTC. Its translation is CASSQASKDRNIQYF.

Details on this clonotype: The junction differs from germline at one of its ends, possibly a read error. This sequence joins TRBV7-2 and TRBJ2-7; no firm D call. Looked up from germline, CDR1 is SGHTA and CDR2 is FQGNSA. The CDR3 totals 13 residues. CDR3 residues: CAGSFQASYEQYF. The CDR3 DNA follows: TGTGCCGGCAGCTTCCAGGCCTCCTACGAGCAGTACTTC. Combining the CDR3 with reference TRBV7-2 and TRBJ2-7 gives the whole variable domain GAGVSQSPSNKVTEKGKDVELRCDPISGHTALYWYRQSLGQGLEFLIYFQGNSAPDKSGLPSDRFSAERTGGSVSTLTIQRTQQEDSAVYLCAGSFQASYEQYFGPGTRLTVT.

DNA of the CDR3: TGTGCCACCAGCAGTAATACGGGGGCCAATCAGCCCCAGCATTTT. Its protein product is CATSSNTGANQPQHF. This chain joins TRBV15 and TRBJ1-5, with D maybe TRBD1 (6 bases). Germline V gene lookup returns CDR1 LNHNV and CDR2 YYDKDF (reference sequence). The CDR3 extends over 15 amino acids. The V and J ends lost 3 bases and 3 bases respectively, with 12 bases between them. The variable domain in full, with the rest retrieved from reference TRBV15 and TRBJ1-5, is DAMVIQNPRYQVTQFGKPVTLSCSQTLNHNVMYWYQQKSSQAPKLLFHYYDKDFNNEADTPDNFQSRRPNTSFCFLDIRSPGLGDTAMYLCATSSNTGANQPQHFGDGTRLSIL.

The V and J genes are TRBV6-6 and TRBJ1-2; D perhaps matches TRBD1 (5 bases). Germline-derived CDR1 and CDR2 are MNHNY and SVGAGI (reference sequence). Deletions cut 1 base from V and 3 bases from J, with 9 bases between. There are 14 residues in the CDR3. CDR3 nucleotide sequence: TGTGCCAGCAGTTACTTTCGGGGGGACTATGGCTACACCTTC. Its protein is CASSYFRGDYGYTF.

This clonotype was seen more than once but under ten times. The chain recombines TRBV12-3 or TRBV12-4 with TRBJ2-3, with TRBD2 as a possible D gene (7 bases). This CDR3 has 13 residues. The CDR3 protein is CADRGAGTDTQYF. The CDR3 DNA follows: TGTGCAGATCGGGGGGCCGGGACAGATACGCAGTATTTT.

Here the CDR3 reads CASLRVESLPLHF. The CDR3 DNA is TGTGCCAGCCTCCGAGTGGAGAGTTTACCCCTCCACTTT. The chain joins TRBV2 to TRBJ1-6; no definite D call. V was pared by 8 bases and J by 12 bases, with 17 bases between. The V gene's germline CDR1 is SNHLY and CDR2 FYNNEI. This CDR3 comprises 13 residues.

This clonotype occurred a few times. This chain uses TRBV4-2 with TRBJ2-6; D may be TRBD1 (5 bases). Germline V lookup: CDR1 LGHNA, CDR2 YNFKEQ. The V end was cut by 0 bases, the J end by 2 bases, with 5 bases between. This CDR3 region has 15 residues. In DNA form, the CDR3 reads TGTGCCAGCAGCCAAGAAGGGGCTGGGGCCAACGTCCTGACTTTC. Its translation is CASSQEGAGANVLTF.

V usage is TRBV5-1 and J usage is TRBJ1-6; TRBD1 might be the D (6 bases). The CDR3 totals 15 residues. Trimming took off 4 bases at V and 5 bases at J, with 13 bases between the two ends. CDR1 is SGHRS, CDR2 YFSETQ, per germline. In DNA form, the CDR3 reads TGCGCCAGCAGCGCTAGCGGACAGAATAATTCACCCCTCCACTTT. The encoded protein is CASSASGQNNSPLHF.

This clonotype has a count of ten or more. This sequence joins TRBV18 and TRBJ2-3; D gene unclear. The CDR3 extends over 14 amino acids. Germline V lookup: CDR1 KGHSH, CDR2 LQKENI. V gave up 3 bases and J gave up 4 bases, with 11 bases separating them. CDR3 DNA sequence: TGTGCCAGCTCACCCGTCGTTGAATCAGATACGCAGTATTTT. This encodes CASSPVVESDTQYF.